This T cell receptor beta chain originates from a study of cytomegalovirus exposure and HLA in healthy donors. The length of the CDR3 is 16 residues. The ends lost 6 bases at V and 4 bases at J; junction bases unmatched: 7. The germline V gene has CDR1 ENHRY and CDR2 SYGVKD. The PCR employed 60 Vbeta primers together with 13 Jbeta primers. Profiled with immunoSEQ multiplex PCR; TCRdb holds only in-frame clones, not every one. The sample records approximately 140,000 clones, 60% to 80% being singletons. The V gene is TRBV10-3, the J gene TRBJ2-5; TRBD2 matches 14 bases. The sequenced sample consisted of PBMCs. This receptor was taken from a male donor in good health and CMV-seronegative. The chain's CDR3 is CAIRDTGLAGGETQYF. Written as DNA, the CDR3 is TGTGCCATCAGGGACACCGGACTAGCGGGGGGAGAGACCCAGTACTTC.